The entry below gives a single T cell receptor beta chain sequence along with its context. This clonotype occurred a few times. Which antigen it targets is not known. No per-base quality is available; no much larger clone lies one base away. These data belong to a study of T-cell reconstitution after alpha-beta-depleted transplantation in children (dated by TCRdb to the mid-2010s). Background on the whole study: T-cell immune reconstitution after TCRalphabeta/CD19-depleted allogeneic hematopoietic cell transplantation in children was quantitatively tracked in the study by means of TCR repertoire profiling. General study outcomes and caveats: The apparently early recovery of alphabetaT-cell counts about two months after transplant reportedly depended on only several hundred rapidly expanded clones that came from non-depleted graft cells. Over the following months the frequencies of hyperexpanded clones went down, and after one year T-cell counts and TCRbeta diversity were mostly credited to newly produced T cells. In some patients, high TCRbeta diversity at day 60 was attributed to recipient T cells and intrathymic progenitors that had survived conditioning.

According to the study, the label for this sample's treatment or condition signals: allogeneic hematopoietic cell transplantation with graft depleted of TCRalphabeta T cells and CD19 B cells. The transplant recipients were children given TCRalphabeta/CD19-depleted allogeneic hematopoietic cell grafts. V lost 5 bases and J lost 4 bases, and the count of bases not matched to a germline gene is 4. Per the germline V gene (reference sequence), DFQATT is the CDR1 and SNEGSKA is the CDR2. Including cysteine and phenylalanine, the CDR3 has 12 amino acids. The retained sequence is limited to the CDR3, 36 bases, with the frame set at the first base. Library construction relied on PCR. Data came from an Illumina HiSeq 2500. TCR libraries were prepared with molecular barcoding, using unique molecular identifiers to normalize TCRbeta repertoire quantification. TCRdb took the public reads, trimmed them with fastp at Q25, ran MiXCR for clone calling and kept in-frame beta chains. CDR3 protein sequences are deduplicated, and each keeps its most common genes and DNA. The sample table lists fewer than 550,000 distinct CDR3 sequences, about 10% of them with a count of one. The ten largest clonotypes hold 11% to 15% of the sample.

The input for sequencing was PBMCs, mostly from graft donor cells, taken 180 days after TCRalphabeta/CD19-depleted stem cell transplant. The sequence was collected from a female patient under 10 years old who had a stem cell transplant for aplastic anemia, so the T cells may come from the graft donor. The chain uses TRBV20-1 and TRBJ1-2; the central 7 bases match TRBD1. In nucleotides, the sequence is TGCAGTGCTGAGGGACAGACCTATGGCTACACCTTC. Its translation is CSAEGQTYGYTF.